The rows below give T cell receptor beta chains drawn from one sample of a study of T cell repertoires in cytomegalovirus infection. TCRdb itself ran the reads through MiXCR, one entry per CDR3 protein. The table has approximately 1,000,000 distinct CDR3 sequences, approximately 32% seen once. For these receptors, no antigen is known. The sequencing used cultured CD8+ T cells from PBMCs, collected from culture after CMV antigen stimulation. The receptor source for this set is a human donor in good health (CMV status not recorded). Some clones in this sample may be carry-over from other donors' samples. CDR3s include the opening cysteine and the closing phenylalanine or tryptophan.

V gene: TRBV7-6
J gene: TRBJ2-5
CDR3 protein: CASSDDFVDQQETQYF

V gene: TRBV28
J gene: TRBJ1-4
CDR3 protein: CASSSGQGLPNEKLFF

V gene: TRBV7-2
J gene: TRBJ2-3
CDR3 protein: CASSLAGLAEDTQYF

V gene: TRBV7-9
J gene: TRBJ1-1
CDR3 protein: CASSLANRNTEAFF

V gene: TRBV19
J gene: TRBJ1-5
CDR3 protein: CASSWGAGNQPQHF

V gene: TRBV12-3/TRBV12-4
J gene: TRBJ1-1
CDR3 protein: CASSFLTEEAFF

V gene: TRBV29-1
J gene: TRBJ1-2
CDR3 protein: CSVVGPDGGIYGYTF

V gene: TRBV10-3
J gene: TRBJ2-7
CDR3 protein: CAISGQGAYEQYF

V gene: TRBV5-6
J gene: TRBJ1-2
CDR3 protein: CASSLARTGLNYGYTF

V gene: TRBV27
J gene: TRBJ1-5
CDR3 protein: CASSLFRGDQPQHF

V gene: TRBV6-5
J gene: TRBJ2-2
CDR3 protein: CASSIMGPGELFF

V gene: TRBV14
J gene: TRBJ1-2
CDR3 protein: CASSQEIYDGYTF

V gene: TRBV7-6
J gene: TRBJ1-3
CDR3 protein: CASSPFWGGNTIYF

V gene: TRBV2
J gene: TRBJ2-1
CDR3 protein: CATPVSSYNEQFF

V gene: TRBV19
J gene: TRBJ2-3
CDR3 protein: CASTAATSTDTQYF

V gene: TRBV20-1
J gene: TRBJ2-3
CDR3 protein: CSARDPPGLAGGPSTDTQYF

V gene: TRBV6-2/TRBV6-3
J gene: TRBJ2-7
CDR3 protein: CASSYPGTGYEQYF

V gene: TRBV7-3
J gene: TRBJ1-3
CDR3 protein: CASTPGGTRNTIYF

V gene: TRBV15
J gene: TRBJ2-1
CDR3 protein: CATSLVGNSGYNEQFF

V gene: TRBV5-5
J gene: TRBJ1-5
CDR3 protein: CASSSEGQSNQPQHF

V gene: TRBV10-3
J gene: TRBJ2-5
CDR3 protein: CAIRVGETQYF

V gene: TRBV6-2/TRBV6-3
J gene: TRBJ2-5
CDR3 protein: CASRYPSNDGGALETQYF

V gene: TRBV7-9
J gene: TRBJ1-5
CDR3 protein: CASSYSGTGKNSNQPQHF

V gene: TRBV7-8
J gene: TRBJ2-3
CDR3 protein: CASSLGRLARFTDTQYF

V gene: TRBV10-2
J gene: TRBJ2-3
CDR3 protein: CASSERTGQGGDTQYF

V gene: TRBV7-9
J gene: TRBJ2-3
CDR3 protein: CTSSLRSTDTQYF

V gene: TRBV27
J gene: TRBJ1-2
CDR3 protein: CASRNDSPYGYTF

V gene: TRBV27
J gene: TRBJ1-2
CDR3 protein: CASSLEVTGMYGYTF

V gene: TRBV4-1
J gene: TRBJ2-2
CDR3 protein: CASSRMASGGVPNTGELFF

V gene: TRBV14
J gene: TRBJ2-1
CDR3 protein: CASSQPGQVAYNEQFF

V gene: TRBV27
J gene: TRBJ2-1
CDR3 protein: CASSFPGTEQFF

V gene: TRBV24-1
J gene: TRBJ2-3
CDR3 protein: CATSAPTRTSTDTQYF

V gene: TRBV27
J gene: TRBJ2-1
CDR3 protein: CASSSLTGVYNEQFF

V gene: TRBV19
J gene: TRBJ1-1
CDR3 protein: CASSIGRGSTEAFF

V gene: TRBV28
J gene: TRBJ2-3
CDR3 protein: CASSLVRATDTQYF

V gene: TRBV5-6
J gene: TRBJ2-3
CDR3 protein: CASSGRDGFSTDTQYF

V gene: TRBV28
J gene: TRBJ1-5
CDR3 protein: CASSFAGAENQPQHF

V gene: TRBV7-9
J gene: TRBJ2-7
CDR3 protein: CASSYGQVAQYF

V gene: TRBV7-9
J gene: TRBJ2-3
CDR3 protein: CASSSRRGPLRDTDTQYF

V gene: TRBV7-2
J gene: TRBJ1-2
CDR3 protein: CASRPLRDDGYTF

V gene: TRBV9
J gene: TRBJ1-2
CDR3 protein: CASSGASGYYGYTF

V gene: TRBV6-6
J gene: TRBJ1-3
CDR3 protein: CASSYSEEYRNTIYF

V gene: TRBV24-1
J gene: TRBJ2-3
CDR3 protein: CATSSRDSSTDTQYF

V gene: TRBV7-6
J gene: TRBJ1-1
CDR3 protein: CASSYYWGQENTEAFF

V gene: TRBV4-1
J gene: TRBJ2-2
CDR3 protein: CASSQLRNTGVLFF

V gene: TRBV4-1
J gene: TRBJ2-5
CDR3 protein: CASRPLAGGPQETQYF

V gene: TRBV29-1
J gene: TRBJ2-6
CDR3 protein: CSVEDRGRGSGANVLTF

V gene: TRBV27
J gene: TRBJ1-1
CDR3 protein: CASSKFSTNTEAFF

V gene: TRBV24-1
J gene: TRBJ2-6
CDR3 protein: CATSPKTPGQDSSGANVLTF

V gene: TRBV5-4
J gene: TRBJ2-5
CDR3 protein: CASSLRGQGGKKTQYF

V gene: TRBV19
J gene: TRBJ2-6
CDR3 protein: CASILRVITGANVLTF

V gene: TRBV29-1
J gene: TRBJ2-1
CDR3 protein: CSVEVSTYNEQFF

V gene: TRBV4-1
J gene: TRBJ2-7
CDR3 protein: CASSQDSAGSDEQYF

V gene: TRBV11-1
J gene: TRBJ1-1
CDR3 protein: CASSPEGRTNTEAFF

V gene: TRBV12-3/TRBV12-4
J gene: TRBJ2-4
CDR3 protein: CASSLTRDLVAKNIQYF

V gene: TRBV12-3/TRBV12-4
J gene: TRBJ2-2
CDR3 protein: CASAQTNTGELFF

V gene: TRBV12-5
J gene: TRBJ2-5
CDR3 protein: CASGGVNSETQYF

V gene: TRBV18
J gene: TRBJ1-1
CDR3 protein: CASSPAFGPIGTEAFF

V gene: TRBV12-3/TRBV12-4
J gene: TRBJ1-5
CDR3 protein: CASSLTVGLQHF